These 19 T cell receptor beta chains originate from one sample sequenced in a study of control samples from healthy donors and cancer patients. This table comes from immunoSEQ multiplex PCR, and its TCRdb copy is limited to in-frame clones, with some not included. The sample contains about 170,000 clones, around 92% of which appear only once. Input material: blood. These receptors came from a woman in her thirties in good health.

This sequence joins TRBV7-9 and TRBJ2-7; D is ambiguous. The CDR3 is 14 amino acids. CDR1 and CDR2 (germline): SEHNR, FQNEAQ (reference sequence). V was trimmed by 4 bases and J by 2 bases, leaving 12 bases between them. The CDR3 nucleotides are TGTGCCAGCAGCTCCGTTATCCCCCCCTACGAGCAGTACTTC. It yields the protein CASSSVIPPYEQYF.

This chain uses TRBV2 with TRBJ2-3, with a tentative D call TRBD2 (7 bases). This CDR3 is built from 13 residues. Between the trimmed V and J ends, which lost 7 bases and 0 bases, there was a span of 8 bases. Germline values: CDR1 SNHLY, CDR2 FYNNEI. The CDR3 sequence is CASKGGSTDTQYF. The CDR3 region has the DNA TGTGCCAGCAAGGGGGGGAGCACAGATACGCAGTATTTT.

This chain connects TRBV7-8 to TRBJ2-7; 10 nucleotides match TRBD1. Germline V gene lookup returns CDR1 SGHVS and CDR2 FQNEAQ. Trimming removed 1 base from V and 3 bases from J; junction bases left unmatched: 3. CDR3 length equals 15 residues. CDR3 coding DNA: TGTGCCAGCAGCTTAGGGGGACAGGGGCGCTACGAGCAGTACTTC. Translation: CASSLGGQGRYEQYF.

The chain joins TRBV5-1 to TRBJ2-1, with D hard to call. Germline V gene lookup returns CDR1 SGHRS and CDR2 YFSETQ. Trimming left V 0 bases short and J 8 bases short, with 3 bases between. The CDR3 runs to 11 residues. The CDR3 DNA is TGCGCCAGCAGCTTGGTTGATGAGCAGTTCTTC. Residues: CASSLVDEQFF.

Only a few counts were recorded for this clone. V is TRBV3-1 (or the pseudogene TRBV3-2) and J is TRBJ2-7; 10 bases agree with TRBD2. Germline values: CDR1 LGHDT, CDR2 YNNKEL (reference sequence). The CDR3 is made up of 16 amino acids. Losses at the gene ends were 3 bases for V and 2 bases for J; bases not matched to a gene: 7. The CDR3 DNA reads TGTGCCAGCAGCCAGGCTAGCGGGAGAGAAACCTACGAGCAGTACTTC. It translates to CASSQASGRETYEQYF.

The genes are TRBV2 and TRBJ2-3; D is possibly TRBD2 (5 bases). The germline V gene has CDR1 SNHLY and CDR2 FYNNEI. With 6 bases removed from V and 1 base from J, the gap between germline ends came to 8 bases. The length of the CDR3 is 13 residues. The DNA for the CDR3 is TGTGCCAGCAGGGAGGACCGCACAGATACGCAGTATTTT. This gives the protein CASREDRTDTQYF.

The CDR3 region is CASSYGGAGGQPQHF. CDR3 DNA sequence: TGTGCCAGCAGTTACGGGGGGGCAGGGGGACAGCCCCAGCATTTT. The genes are TRBV6-6 and TRBJ1-5; 7 nucleotides match TRBD1. Trimming took 2 bases from V and 7 from J; bases not matched to a gene: 8. The CDR3 is made up of 15 amino acids. Germline V gene sequence: CDR1 MNHNY, CDR2 SVGAGI (reference sequence).

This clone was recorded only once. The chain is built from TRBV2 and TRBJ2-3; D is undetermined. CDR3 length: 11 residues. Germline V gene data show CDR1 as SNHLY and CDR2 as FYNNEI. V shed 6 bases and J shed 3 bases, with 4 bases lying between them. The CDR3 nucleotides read TGTGCCAGCAGACAGACAGATACGCAGTATTTT. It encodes CASRQTDTQYF.

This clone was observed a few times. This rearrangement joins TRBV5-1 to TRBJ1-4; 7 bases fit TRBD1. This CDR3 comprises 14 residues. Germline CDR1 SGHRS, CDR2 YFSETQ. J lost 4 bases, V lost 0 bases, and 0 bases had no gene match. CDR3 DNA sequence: TGCGCCAGCAGCTTGGGGGACAGTAATGAAAAACTGTTTTTT. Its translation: CASSLGDSNEKLFF.

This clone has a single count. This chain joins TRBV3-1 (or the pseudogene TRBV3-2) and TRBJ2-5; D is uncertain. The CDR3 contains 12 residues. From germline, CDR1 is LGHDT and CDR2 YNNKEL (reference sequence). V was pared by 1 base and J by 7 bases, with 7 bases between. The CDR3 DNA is TGTGCCAGCAGCCAAGGAAAAGTGACCCAGTACTTC. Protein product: CASSQGKVTQYF.

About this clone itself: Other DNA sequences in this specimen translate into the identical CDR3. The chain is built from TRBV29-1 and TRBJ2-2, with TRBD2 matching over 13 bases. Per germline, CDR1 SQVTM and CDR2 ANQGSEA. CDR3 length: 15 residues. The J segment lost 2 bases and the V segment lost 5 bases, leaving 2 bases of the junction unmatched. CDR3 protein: CSVRTSGSNTGELFF. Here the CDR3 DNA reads TGCAGCGTTAGGACTAGCGGGAGTAACACCGGGGAGCTGTTTTTT.

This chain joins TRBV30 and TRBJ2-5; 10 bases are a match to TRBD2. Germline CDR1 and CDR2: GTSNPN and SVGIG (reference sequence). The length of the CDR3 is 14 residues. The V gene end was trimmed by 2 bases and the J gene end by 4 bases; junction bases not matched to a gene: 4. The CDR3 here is CAWSRIAGGETQYF. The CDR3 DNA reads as TGTGCCTGGAGTAGAATAGCGGGAGGAGAGACCCAGTACTTC.

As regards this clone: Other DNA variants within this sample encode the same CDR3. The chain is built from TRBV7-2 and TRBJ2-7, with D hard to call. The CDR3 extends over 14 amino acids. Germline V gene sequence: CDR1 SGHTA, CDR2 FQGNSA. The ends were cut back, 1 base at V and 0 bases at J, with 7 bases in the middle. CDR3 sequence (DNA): TGTGCCAGCAGCTTAGACGGAAGCTCCTACGAGCAGTACTTC. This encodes CASSLDGSSYEQYF.

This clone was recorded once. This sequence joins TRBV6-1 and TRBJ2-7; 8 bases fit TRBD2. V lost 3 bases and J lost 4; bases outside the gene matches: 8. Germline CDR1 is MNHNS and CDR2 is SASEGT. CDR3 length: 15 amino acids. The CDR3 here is CASSEGLAGKYEQYF. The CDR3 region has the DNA TGTGCCAGCAGTGAGGGTCTAGCGGGTAAATACGAGCAGTACTTC.

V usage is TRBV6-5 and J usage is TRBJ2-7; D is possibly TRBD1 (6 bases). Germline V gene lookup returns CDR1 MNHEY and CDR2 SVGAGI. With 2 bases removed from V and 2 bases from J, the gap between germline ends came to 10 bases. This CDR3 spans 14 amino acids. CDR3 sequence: CASSYGGGAYEQYF. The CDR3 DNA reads TGTGCCAGCAGTTACGGGGGCGGAGCCTACGAGCAGTACTTC.

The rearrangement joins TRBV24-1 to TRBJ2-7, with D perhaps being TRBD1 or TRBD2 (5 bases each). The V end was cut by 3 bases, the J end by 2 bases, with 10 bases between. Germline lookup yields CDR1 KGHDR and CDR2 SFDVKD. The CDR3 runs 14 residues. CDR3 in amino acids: CATSDAGTAYEQYF. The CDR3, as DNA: TGTGCCACCAGTGATGCCGGGACGGCCTACGAGCAGTACTTC.

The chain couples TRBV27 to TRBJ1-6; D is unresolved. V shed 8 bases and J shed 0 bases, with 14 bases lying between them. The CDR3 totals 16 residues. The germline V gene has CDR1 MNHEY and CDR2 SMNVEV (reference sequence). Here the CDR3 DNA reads TGTGCCAGCTCCCGATTGGGCAGCTCCTATAATTCACCCCTCCACTTT. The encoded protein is CASSRLGSSYNSPLHF.

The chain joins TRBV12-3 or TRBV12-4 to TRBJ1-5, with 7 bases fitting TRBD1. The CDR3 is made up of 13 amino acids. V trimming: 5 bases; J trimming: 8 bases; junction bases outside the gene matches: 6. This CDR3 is CASSEGTVEPQHF. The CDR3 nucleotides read TGTGCCAGCAGTGAAGGGACAGTTGAGCCCCAGCATTTT.

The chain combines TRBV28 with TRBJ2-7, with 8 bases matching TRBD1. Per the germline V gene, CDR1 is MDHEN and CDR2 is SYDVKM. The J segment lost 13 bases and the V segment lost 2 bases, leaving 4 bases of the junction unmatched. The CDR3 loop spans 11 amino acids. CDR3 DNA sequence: TGTGCCAGCAGTTTAAGGACAGGGTACTACTTC. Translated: CASSLRTGYYF.